This T cell receptor beta chain was documented in a study of blood T cells in healthy people across ages. Study background: Per two T cells, about one barcoded beta molecule was captured through template switching.

Trimming took off 5 bases at V and 4 bases at J, with 20 bases between the two ends. The CDR3 length is 17 residues. Germline assignment: CDR1 MNHNS and CDR2 SASEGT. Through a sample-barcoded 5' primer and a J-beta primer mix, a second PCR was run for 7 to 11 cycles. Any given sample supplied a minimum of 2.5 million CDR3-containing paired-end reads. TCRdb called the 5' RACE reads again in MiXCR, with one record for every CDR3 protein. The sample contains 600,000 to 800,000 distinct CDR3 sequences, 40% to 65% of which appear only once. Study results and limitations: The recorded TCR beta diversity per million T cells decreased in a roughly linear manner with age. Possibly confounding the expanded clonotype changes was the fact that donor CMV status was unknown.

With respect to this clonotype: Its target is unknown. A much larger clone sits a single nucleotide away, making a read error possible.

The sequence was collected from a woman aged 80 or over in good health. The chain has TRBV6-1 and TRBJ2-2; D possibly corresponds to TRBD1 (5 bases). The sequenced sample consisted of blood. CDR3 amino acids: CASSPSGQLWITGELFF. The CDR3 nucleotides read TGTGCCAGCAGTCCCTCAGGACAATTGTGGATCACCGGGGAGCTGTTTTTT.